Below are 14 T cell receptor beta chains sequenced from a single sample in a study of CD8 T cells in ankylosing spondylitis. In TCRdb, the 5' RACE reads were re-called with MiXCR into one record per CDR3 protein. The sample yields over 25,000 distinct CDR3 sequences, roughly 8.6% seen once. The sequenced sample was blood. These receptors all come from a male donor with ankylosing spondylitis or in good health (not recorded which).

This clonotype was seen a few times. The chain is built from TRBV5-4 and TRBJ2-1; D ambiguous. The germline CDR1 and CDR2 sequences are SGHNT and YYREEE (reference sequence). V was pared by 3 bases and J by 5 bases, with 15 bases between. The CDR3 extends over 15 amino acids. The CDR3: CASSSPRIGDNEQFF. CDR3 DNA: TGTGCCAGCAGCTCTCCTAGGATAGGTGACAATGAGCAGTTCTTC. The full variable domain, with the rest looked up from reference TRBV5-4 and TRBJ2-1, is ETGVTQSPTHLIKTRGQQVTLRCSSQSGHNTVSWYQQALGQGPQFIFQYYREEENGRGNFPPRFSGLQFPNYSSELNVNALELDDSALYLCASSSPRIGDNEQFFGPGTRLTVL.

This clonotype showed up just once. The V and J genes are TRBV29-1 and TRBJ2-2, with 9 bases fitting TRBD1. J was trimmed by 4 bases and V by 7 bases; bases with no gene match: 4. Germline V gives CDR1 SQVTM, CDR2 ANQGSEA. The CDR3 covers 13 residues. The CDR3 DNA follows: TGCAGCGCCAGACAGGGGGGCACCGGGGAGCTGTTTTTT. It codes for CSARQGGTGELFF.

J is TRBJ2-5 and V is TRBV7-9; TRBD1 or TRBD2 may be the D gene (6 bases each). CDR3 length: 16 residues. Trimming took 5 bases from V and 0 from J, leaving 16 bases between them. CDR1 is SEHNR, CDR2 FQNEAQ, per germline (reference sequence). CDR3: CASSPSGAPYQETQYF. CDR3 nucleotides: TGTGCCAGCAGCCCCTCGGGGGCTCCGTACCAAGAGACCCAGTACTTC.

CDR3: CASSSDRDRGRGIVTGELFF. CDR3 nucleotides: TGCGCCAGCAGCTCAGACCGGGACAGGGGGCGCGGGATCGTCACCGGGGAGCTGTTTTTT. The rearrangement links TRBV5-1 to TRBJ2-2; TRBD1 matches at 12 bases. The V gene's germline CDR1 is SGHRS and CDR2 YFSETQ. The V and J ends lost 3 bases and 4 bases, in that order; junction bases with no gene match: 16. This CDR3 spans 20 amino acids. Combining the CDR3 with reference TRBV5-1 and TRBJ2-2 gives the whole variable domain KAGVTQTPRYLIKTRGQQVTLSCSPISGHRSVSWYQQTPGQGLQFLFEYFSETQRNKGNFPGRFSGRQFSNSRSEMNVSTLELGDSALYLCASSSDRDRGRGIVTGELFFGEGSRLTVL.

The rearrangement uses TRBV27 and TRBJ1-2; 9 nucleotides match TRBD1. With 6 bases clipped from V and 8 bases from J, the junction kept 4 bases outside the gene matches. CDR3 length: 12 amino acids. Germline V gene data show CDR1 as MNHEY and CDR2 as SMNVEV (reference sequence). CDR3 protein: CASRRDREGYTF. The CDR3 DNA is TGTGCCAGCAGAAGGGACAGGGAGGGCTACACCTTC.

This chain uses TRBV28 with TRBJ1-1, with TRBD1 identical over 8 bases. Germline lookup yields CDR1 MDHEN and CDR2 SYDVKM. The CDR3 runs 15 residues. Trimming at V came to 5 bases and at J to 5 bases, leaving 10 bases not matched to a gene. CDR3 in amino acids: CASSLHPGGKTEAFF. CDR3 in DNA: TGTGCCAGCAGTCTCCATCCAGGGGGCAAAACTGAAGCTTTCTTT.

The genes are TRBV30 and TRBJ1-2, with D maybe TRBD1 (6 bases). The V end lost 4 bases, the J end lost 6 bases, and 12 bases lay between the germline ends. The germline gives CDR1 GTSNPN, CDR2 SVGIG (reference sequence). The CDR3 totals 12 residues. The CDR3 sequence: CAWNGQSDGYTF. CDR3 coding DNA: TGTGCCTGGAACGGACAGAGCGATGGCTACACCTTC.

This sequence joins TRBV20-1 and TRBJ2-5; D uncertain. Deletions cut 0 bases from V and 1 base from J, with 12 bases between. The germline CDR1 and CDR2 sequences are DFQATT and SNEGSKA (reference sequence). The CDR3 has 15 amino acids. The CDR3 DNA is TGCAGTGCTAGAGACCGGCGGTTGTCCCAAGAGACCCAGTACTTC. Translation: CSARDRRLSQETQYF.

Sample share makes this clonotype medium-sized. The V and J genes are TRBV28 and TRBJ2-5; 8 bases fit TRBD2. J gave up 7 bases and V 7 bases, and 17 bases lay outside the gene matches. Germline values: CDR1 MDHEN, CDR2 SYDVKM. The CDR3 totals 16 residues. CDR3 residues: CASTDHPLAVVSTQYF. Written as DNA, the CDR3 is TGTGCCAGCACCGACCACCCACTAGCGGTAGTGTCGACCCAGTACTTC.

V and J are TRBV7-2 and TRBJ2-2, with D tentatively TRBD2 (5 bases). The CDR3 runs to 14 residues. With 4 bases removed from V and 7 bases from J, the gap between germline ends came to 13 bases. Germline CDR1 and CDR2: SGHTA and FQGNSA. The CDR3, as DNA: TGTGCCAGCAGCTCAGGACTGGACGTCGGGGAGCTGTTTTTT. This encodes CASSSGLDVGELFF.

This clonotype showed up just a few times. The rearrangement uses TRBV7-2 and TRBJ1-4, with unresolved D. The V end lost 6 bases, the J end lost 4 bases, and 15 bases lay between the germline ends. CDR1 is SGHTA, CDR2 FQGNSA, per germline. This CDR3 spans 15 amino acids. The CDR3, as DNA: TGTGCCAGCAGAACCCACGGTTCGGGTAATGAAAAACTGTTTTTT. This encodes CASRTHGSGNEKLFF.

This sequence joins TRBV2 and TRBJ2-2; 9 nucleotides agree with TRBD1. The CDR3 totals 15 residues. Per the germline V gene, CDR1 is SNHLY and CDR2 is FYNNEI. V shed 5 bases, J shed 6 bases, and the junction held 7 bases outside the gene matches. The CDR3: CASSRDRESPGELFF. The CDR3 coding sequence is TGTGCCAGCAGTCGGGACAGGGAGTCCCCCGGGGAGCTGTTTTTT. Full variable domain (rest looked up from reference TRBV2 and TRBJ2-2): EPEVTQTPSHQVTQMGQEVILRCVPISNHLYFYWYRQILGQKVEFLVSFYNNEISEKSEIFDDQFSVERPDGSNFTLKIRSTKLEDSAMYFCASSRDRESPGELFFGEGSRLTVL.

There are many counts of this clonotype. This chain joins TRBV6-2 or TRBV6-3 and TRBJ2-2, with D unclear. V shed 2 bases and J shed 1 base, with 11 bases lying between them. CDR1 is MNHEY and CDR2 is SVGEGT in the germline V gene. CDR3 size: 16 residues. The CDR3 region is CASSYTQTKNTGELFF. The CDR3 bases are TGTGCCAGCAGTTACACCCAGACGAAGAACACCGGGGAGCTGTTTTTT.

This clonotype was recorded at least ten times. The J gene is TRBJ1-5, the V gene TRBV20-1; D perhaps matches TRBD1 (6 bases). The V end was cut by 5 bases, the J end by 5 bases, with 16 bases between. The CDR3 totals 14 residues. CDR1 and CDR2 (germline): DFQATT, SNEGSKA (reference sequence). The CDR3: CSAGGASAHQPQHF. Here the CDR3 DNA reads TGCAGTGCTGGGGGGGCGTCGGCACATCAGCCCCAGCATTTT.